The subject of this entry is one T cell receptor beta chain. The CDR3 spans 15 residues. Trimming cost V 4 bases and J 10 bases; bases outside gene matches: 10. In germline, CDR1 is SQVTM, CDR2 ANQGSEA. Treatment indicated: oral pan-JAK inhibitor, 5-10 mg twice daily. This sample stems from a study of CD8+ T cells in alopecia areata. Following extraction, RNA underwent reverse transcription to cDNA, which served as the sequencing template. The assay was immunoSEQ multiplex PCR, and TCRdb's table has in-frame clones only and misses some. The profile shows roughly 92,000 clones, about two thirds of them singletons.

The source is a human donor with alopecia areata. Specimen: CD8+ T cells sorted from blood, collected at approximately week 44, from a patient treated with tofacitinib. The rearrangement links TRBV29-1 to TRBJ2-1; the match to TRBD2 covers 13 bases. The DNA for the CDR3 is TGCAGCGTTGGAGTCACTAGCGGGGGGGTTAGGGAGCAGTTCTTC. The encoded protein is CSVGVTSGGVREQFF.